Listed below are T cell receptor beta chains from one sample, sequenced in a study of T-cell memory formation after mild COVID-19. From the 5' RACE reads, TCRdb called clonotypes with MiXCR, one entry per CDR3 protein. There are around 45,000 distinct CDR3 sequences in the sample; approximately 9.6% occur only once, and approximately 10% lies in the top ten. Sequencing was done on a sample of PBMCs or a T cell subset sorted from them (not recorded which). The receptors shown here come from an adult woman who had mild COVID-19 (a few samples of this study predate the infection). Cell type and time point are not known. Both conserved end residues are part of each CDR3. D genes are given only for firm matches. A clone size is listed for some rows: how often the clone was seen (once, few, many), or a class if it is expanded.

V: TRBV12-3/TRBV12-4; length: 11; size: few; D: .; J: TRBJ1-2; CDR3: CASSDQGGYTF; DNA: TGTGCCAGTTCGGACCAGGGAGGCTACACCTTC
V: TRBV11-2; length: 14; size: .; D: TRBD1; J: TRBJ1-1; CDR3: CASSPRDRNTEAFF; DNA: TGTGCCAGCAGCCCCCGGGACAGGAACACTGAAGCTTTCTTT
V: TRBV7-6; length: 16; size: many; D: .; J: TRBJ2-3; CDR3: CASRKRGTDGTDTQYF; DNA: TGTGCCAGCAGAAAAAGGGGGACCGACGGCACAGATACGCAGTATTTT
V: TRBV10-3; length: 14; size: many; D: .; J: TRBJ2-1; CDR3: CAISARQDYNEQFF; DNA: TGTGCCATCAGTGCCCGACAGGACTACAATGAGCAGTTCTTC
V: TRBV20-1; length: 12; size: few; D: TRBD1; J: TRBJ1-1; CDR3: CRAGQDSTEAFF; DNA: TGCAGAGCCGGACAGGATTCCACTGAAGCTTTCTTT
V: TRBV10-3; length: 14; size: many; D: .; J: TRBJ2-5; CDR3: CAIHEGSGGETQYF; DNA: TGTGCCATCCACGAGGGATCAGGCGGAGAGACCCAGTACTTC
V: TRBV7-9; length: 13; size: .; D: .; J: TRBJ1-6; CDR3: CASSLGETSPLHF; DNA: TGTGCCAGCAGCTTAGGGGAAACTTCACCCCTCCACTTT
V: TRBV3-1; length: 14; size: few; D: TRBD1; J: TRBJ1-2; CDR3: CASSQPGQVIGYTF; DNA: TGTGCCAGCAGCCAACCGGGACAGGTGATCGGCTACACCTTC
V: TRBV27; length: 17; size: .; D: .; J: TRBJ2-2; CDR3: CASSSYPGEALAGELFF; DNA: TGTGCCAGCAGTTCCTACCCGGGAGAAGCGTTGGCCGGGGAGCTGTTTTTT
V: TRBV14; length: 15; size: .; D: .; J: TRBJ1-2; CDR3: CASSQVTGSLYGYTF; DNA: TGTGCCAGCAGCCAAGTCACAGGATCGTTGTATGGCTACACCTTC
V: TRBV7-8; length: 14; size: many; D: TRBD2; J: TRBJ2-7; CDR3: CASSFSSGNYEQYF; DNA: TGTGCCAGCAGCTTCTCTAGCGGGAACTACGAGCAGTACTTC
V: TRBV25-1; length: 12; size: many; D: .; J: TRBJ2-7; CDR3: CASSSHGYEQYF; DNA: TGTGCCAGCAGTTCCCACGGTTACGAGCAGTACTTC
V: TRBV12-3/TRBV12-4; length: 14; size: many; D: TRBD2; J: TRBJ2-1; CDR3: CASRGVAGSYEQFF; DNA: TGTGCCAGCAGGGGGGTAGCGGGATCTTATGAGCAGTTCTTC
V: TRBV5-1; length: 12; size: few; D: .; J: TRBJ1-6; CDR3: CASSSDNSPLHF; DNA: TGCGCCAGCAGCTCTGATAATTCACCCCTCCACTTT
V: TRBV14; length: 15; size: .; D: .; J: TRBJ2-3; CDR3: CASSQIRQALDTQYF; DNA: TGTGCCAGCAGCCAAATCAGGCAGGCGCTAGATACGCAGTATTTT
V: TRBV9; length: 15; size: .; D: TRBD2; J: TRBJ2-7; CDR3: CASRSGRGGGYEQYF; DNA: TGTGCCAGCCGCTCCGGACGGGGGGGAGGCTACGAGCAGTACTTC
V: TRBV5-1; length: 16; size: many; D: TRBD1; J: TRBJ1-1; CDR3: CASSFRDRGRTTEAFF; DNA: TGCGCCAGCAGCTTCCGGGACAGGGGGCGTACAACTGAAGCTTTCTTT
V: TRBV18; length: 15; size: many; D: .; J: TRBJ2-3; CDR3: CASSPDNPSTDTQYF; DNA: TGTGCCAGCTCCCCGGACAACCCAAGCACAGATACGCAGTATTTT
V: TRBV7-2; length: 15; size: .; D: TRBD1; J: TRBJ2-1; CDR3: CASSLRDRGGNEQFF; DNA: TGTGCCAGCAGCCTCCGGGACAGGGGAGGGAATGAGCAGTTCTTC
V: TRBV7-3; length: 18; size: few; D: TRBD2; J: TRBJ2-2; CDR3: CASSSPSNSGTNTGELFF; DNA: TGTGCCAGCAGCTCCCCATCGAATAGCGGGACGAACACCGGGGAGCTGTTTTTT
V: TRBV20-1; length: 13; size: many; D: TRBD2; J: TRBJ2-1; CDR3: CSVTGTSGYEQFF; DNA: TGCAGTGTTACCGGGACTAGCGGCTATGAGCAGTTCTTC
V: TRBV19; length: 11; size: many; D: .; J: TRBJ2-7; CDR3: CASSSTYEQYF; DNA: TGTGCCAGCAGCTCCACTTACGAGCAGTACTTC
V: TRBV3-1; length: 19; size: many; D: .; J: TRBJ2-3; CDR3: CASSPLLKSTPSATDTQYF; DNA: TGTGCCAGCAGCCCCCTTCTGAAATCAACCCCTTCGGCCACAGATACGCAGTATTTT
V: TRBV25-1; length: 15; size: .; D: .; J: TRBJ1-4; CDR3: CASSGRIATNEKLFF; DNA: TGTGCCAGCAGTGGGCGGATTGCAACTAATGAAAAACTGTTTTTT